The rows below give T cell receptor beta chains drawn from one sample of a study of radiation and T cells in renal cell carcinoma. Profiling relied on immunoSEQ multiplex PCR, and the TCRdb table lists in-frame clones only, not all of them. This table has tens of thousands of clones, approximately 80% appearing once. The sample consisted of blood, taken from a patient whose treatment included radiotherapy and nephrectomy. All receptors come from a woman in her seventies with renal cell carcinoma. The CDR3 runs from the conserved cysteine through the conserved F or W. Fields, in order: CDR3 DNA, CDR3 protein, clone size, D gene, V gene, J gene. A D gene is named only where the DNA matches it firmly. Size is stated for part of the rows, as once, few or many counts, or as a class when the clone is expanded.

TGTGCCAGCAGTGAATCCGAGGACAAAGGTTACACTGAAGCTTTCTTT	CASSESEDKGYTEAFF	.	.	TRBV25-1	TRBJ1-1
TGTGCCAGCAGCAACGGGCGGGCCGGCACTGAAGCTTTCTTT	CASSNGRAGTEAFF	.	.	TRBV5-8	TRBJ1-1
TGTGCCAGCTCACCACCCGCGGGAGGCTACGAGCAGTACTTC	CASSPPAGGYEQYF	.	TRBD2	TRBV18	TRBJ2-7
TGTGCCAGTAGTACCCCCGCCGGGGAGCTGTTTTTT	CASSTPAGELFF	once	.	TRBV19	TRBJ2-2
TGTGCCAGCAGCCAAGGGACAGGGGGAGAGACCCAGTACTTC	CASSQGTGGETQYF	.	TRBD1	TRBV14	TRBJ2-5
TGTGCCAGCAGCATACTAGCGGGGACCCGCGAGACCCAGTACTTC	CASSILAGTRETQYF	.	TRBD2	TRBV6-1	TRBJ2-5
TGTGCCAGCAGCTTATATGGGGGGAACAATGAGCAGTTCTTC	CASSLYGGNNEQFF	once	.	TRBV7-2	TRBJ2-1
TGTGCCAGCAGCCACTTCAACCTAGCGGGGGGGGCAGATACGCAGTATTTT	CASSHFNLAGGADTQYF	.	TRBD2	TRBV4-2	TRBJ2-3
TGTGCCAGCTGGAGTTTTCAGAGCTACACCTTC	CASWSFQSYTF	.	.	TRBV6-1	TRBJ1-2
TGCGCCAGCAGTCAAGGGGGTCGGGCTGCTAACTATGGCTACACCTTC	CASSQGGRAANYGYTF	.	.	TRBV23-1	TRBJ1-2
TGTGCCAGCAGCTTGGGCGGACAGGGGGCGGACGAGCAGTACTTC	CASSLGGQGADEQYF	.	TRBD1	TRBV7-2	TRBJ2-7
TGTGCCAGCAGCCCCGGACAGGGGGTCTACAATGAGCAGTTCTTC	CASSPGQGVYNEQFF	few	TRBD1	TRBV7-9	TRBJ2-1
TGTGCCAGCAGTTATTCGCAGGGAGGATTGGGAGATGGCTACACCTTC	CASSYSQGGLGDGYTF	.	.	TRBV27	TRBJ1-2
TGTGCCAGCAGTCCCTCAGGACAGGGTGGCGAAAAACTGTTTTTT	CASSPSGQGGEKLFF	.	TRBD1	TRBV6-4	TRBJ1-4
TGTGCCAGCAGCTTCACTAGAGGGGACGAGCAGTACTTC	CASSFTRGDEQYF	.	.	TRBV11-3	TRBJ2-7